This is a list of T cell receptor beta chains from one sample in a study of blood T cell repertoires in COVID-19. Measured with immunoSEQ multiplex PCR; TCRdb has only the in-frame clones, and not every one. The table shows about 140,000 clones, with about 80% occurring only once. Sequencing used peripheral blood. These receptors were obtained from a woman in her fifties or sixties with acute or convalescent COVID-19. Both conserved end residues are trimmed from each CDR3. Not every row has a clone size; where given, it reads once, few, many or a size class.

cdr3_aa v_call clone_size cdr3_length
ASSIGHRDYFNEQY TRBV5-1 NA 14
ASGLAGQGERATNEKLF TRBV12-5 NA 17
ASSFTNSKAF TRBV25-1 NA 10
ASVPGQGFYEQY TRBV6-5 NA 12
ASSVQENTEAF TRBV7-6 NA 11
ASSLIFGESSYNSPLH TRBV27 NA 16
ATSSWDRGVYEAF TRBV15 NA 13
AISEMQGSPLH TRBV10-3 few 11
ASKGTSGRETQY TRBV5-1 NA 12
AWSVLPAETQY TRBV30 NA 11
AWSTRVGGYT TRBV30 once 10
ASRNPGDSYEQY TRBV28 NA 12
ASSWNGGDQPQH TRBV5-6 NA 12
ASSLGSAQGQNEQF TRBV28 NA 14
ASSRMTGGLQETQY TRBV11-2 NA 14
ASRLRDRSYNEQF TRBV28 NA 13
ASSQVVLLGQGRSPLH TRBV4-1 many 16
ASSGGLAADTQY TRBV9 NA 12
ASTSGSLVVDEQF TRBV2 few 13
ASTRQGATSGNTIY TRBV5-4 NA 14
ASSLSPGQKDTIY TRBV7-9 NA 13
ASRHLRDYNEQF TRBV5-1 NA 12
ASSFLRSYEQY TRBV27 NA 11
ASSSSGSFDEQF TRBV19 NA 12
ASSQGNPLGRYNEQF TRBV3-1/TRBV3-2 NA 15
ASSMGSGGGEQY TRBV19 NA 12
AWSVLEVFGQY TRBV30 NA 11
ASSIGWGVGGYT TRBV19 NA 12
AIRLTGDEETQY TRBV10-3 NA 12
ASSSPRQGARGAF TRBV28 few 13
ASSHQEFGTSFGETQY TRBV3-1/TRBV3-2 NA 16
ASTRRGAPEAF TRBV3-1/TRBV3-2 NA 11
ASSETGGQF TRBV12-3/TRBV12-4 NA 9
ASSPGTPYGYT TRBV18 NA 11